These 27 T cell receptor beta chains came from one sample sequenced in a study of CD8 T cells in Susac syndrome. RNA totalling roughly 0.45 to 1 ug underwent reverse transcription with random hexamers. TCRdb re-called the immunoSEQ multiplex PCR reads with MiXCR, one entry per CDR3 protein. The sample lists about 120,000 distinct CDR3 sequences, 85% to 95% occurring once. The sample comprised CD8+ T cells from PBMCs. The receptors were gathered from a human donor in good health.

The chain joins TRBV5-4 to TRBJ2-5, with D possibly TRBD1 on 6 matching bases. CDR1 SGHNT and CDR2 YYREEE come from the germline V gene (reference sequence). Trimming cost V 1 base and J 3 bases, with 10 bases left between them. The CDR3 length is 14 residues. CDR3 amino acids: CASSLSNREETQYF. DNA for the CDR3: TGTGCCAGCAGCTTGAGTAACAGGGAAGAGACCCAGTACTTC.

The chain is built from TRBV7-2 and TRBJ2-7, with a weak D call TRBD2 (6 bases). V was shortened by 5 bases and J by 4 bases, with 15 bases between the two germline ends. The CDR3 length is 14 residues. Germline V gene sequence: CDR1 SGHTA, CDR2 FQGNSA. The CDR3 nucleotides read TGTGCCAGCAGCGGGGTAGCGGAGCCTTACGAGCAGTACTTC. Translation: CASSGVAEPYEQYF.

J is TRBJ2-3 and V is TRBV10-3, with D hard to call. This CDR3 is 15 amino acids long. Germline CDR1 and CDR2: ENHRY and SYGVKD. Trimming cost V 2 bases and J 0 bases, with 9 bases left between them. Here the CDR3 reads CAISEQAGSTDTQYF. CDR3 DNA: TGTGCCATCAGTGAGCAGGCAGGTAGCACAGATACGCAGTATTTT.

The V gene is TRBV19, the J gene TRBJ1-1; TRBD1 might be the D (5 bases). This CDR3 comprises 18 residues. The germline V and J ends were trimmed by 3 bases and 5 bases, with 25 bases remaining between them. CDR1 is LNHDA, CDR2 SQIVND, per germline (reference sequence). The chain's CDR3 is CASSIDRPWQGTPTEAFF. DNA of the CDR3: TGTGCCAGTAGTATTGACCGTCCATGGCAGGGAACTCCAACTGAAGCTTTCTTT.

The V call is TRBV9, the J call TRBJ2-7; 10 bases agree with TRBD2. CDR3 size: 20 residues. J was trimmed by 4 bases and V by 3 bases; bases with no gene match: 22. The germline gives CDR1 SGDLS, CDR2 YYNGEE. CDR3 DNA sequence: TGTGCCAGCAGCGAGGCCCACGGGCTAGCGGGGGTACCCGGCGATTACGAGCAGTACTTC. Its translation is CASSEAHGLAGVPGDYEQYF.

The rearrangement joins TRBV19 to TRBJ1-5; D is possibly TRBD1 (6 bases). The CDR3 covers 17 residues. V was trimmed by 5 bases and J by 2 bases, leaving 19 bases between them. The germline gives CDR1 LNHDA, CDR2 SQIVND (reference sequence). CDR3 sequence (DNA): TGTGCCAGTAGTTCGCATACAGGGAGTGGTGGCAATCAGCCCCAGCATTTT. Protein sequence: CASSSHTGSGGNQPQHF.

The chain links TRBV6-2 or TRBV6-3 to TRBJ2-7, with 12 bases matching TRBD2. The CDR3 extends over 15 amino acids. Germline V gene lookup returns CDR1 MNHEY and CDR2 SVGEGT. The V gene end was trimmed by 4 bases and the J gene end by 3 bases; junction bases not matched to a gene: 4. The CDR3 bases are TGTGCCAGCAGTTGGCCGACTAGCGGGAGCTACGAGCAGTACTTC. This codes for CASSWPTSGSYEQYF.

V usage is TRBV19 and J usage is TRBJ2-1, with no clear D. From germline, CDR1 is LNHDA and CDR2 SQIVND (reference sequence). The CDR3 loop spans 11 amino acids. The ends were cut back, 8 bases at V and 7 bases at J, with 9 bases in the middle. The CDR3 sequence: CASQMWNEQFF. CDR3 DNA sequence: TGTGCCAGTCAGATGTGGAATGAGCAGTTCTTC. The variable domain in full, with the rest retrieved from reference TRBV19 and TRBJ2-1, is DGGITQSPKYLFRKEGQNVTLSCEQNLNHDAMYWYRQDPGQGLRLIYYSQIVNDFQKGDIAEGYSVSREKKESFPLTVTSAQKNPTAFYLCASQMWNEQFFGPGTRLTVL.

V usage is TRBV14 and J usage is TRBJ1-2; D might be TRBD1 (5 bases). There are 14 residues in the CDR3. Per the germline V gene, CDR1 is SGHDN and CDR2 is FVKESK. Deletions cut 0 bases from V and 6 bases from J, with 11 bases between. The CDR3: CASSQEQGWDGYTF. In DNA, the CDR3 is TGTGCCAGCAGCCAAGAGCAGGGCTGGGATGGCTACACCTTC.

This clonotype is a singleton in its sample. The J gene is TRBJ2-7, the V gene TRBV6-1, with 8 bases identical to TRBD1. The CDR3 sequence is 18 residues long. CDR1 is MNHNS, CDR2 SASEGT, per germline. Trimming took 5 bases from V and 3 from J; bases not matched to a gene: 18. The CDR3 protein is CASSTSRGRDADYYEQYF. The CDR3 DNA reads TGTGCCAGCAGTACGAGCAGGGGGCGAGATGCCGACTACTACGAGCAGTACTTC.

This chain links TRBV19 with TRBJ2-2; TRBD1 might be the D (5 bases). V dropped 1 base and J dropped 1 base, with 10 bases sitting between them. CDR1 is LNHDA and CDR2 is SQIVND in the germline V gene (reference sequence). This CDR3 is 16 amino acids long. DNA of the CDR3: TGTGCCAGTAGTATAGGGGGCGTGGGGAACACCGGGGAGCTGTTTTTT. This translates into CASSIGGVGNTGELFF.

The CDR3 reads CASSRGRGSGSYNEQFF. CDR3 DNA sequence: TGCGCCAGCAGCCGCGGACGCGGTAGCGGTTCCTACAATGAGCAGTTCTTC. The chain employs TRBV5-1 and TRBJ2-1; a weak D match, TRBD2 (6 bases). The V end was cut by 4 bases, the J end by 1 base, with 18 bases between. Germline V CDR1 and CDR2: SGHRS, YFSETQ. The CDR3 sequence is 17 residues long.

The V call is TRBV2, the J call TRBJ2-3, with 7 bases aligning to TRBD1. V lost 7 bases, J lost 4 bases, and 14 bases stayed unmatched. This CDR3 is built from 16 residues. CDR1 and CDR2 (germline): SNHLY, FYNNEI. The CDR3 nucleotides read TGTGCCAGCACTACCGATACAGGGGTGTATTCAGATACGCAGTATTTT. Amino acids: CASTTDTGVYSDTQYF.

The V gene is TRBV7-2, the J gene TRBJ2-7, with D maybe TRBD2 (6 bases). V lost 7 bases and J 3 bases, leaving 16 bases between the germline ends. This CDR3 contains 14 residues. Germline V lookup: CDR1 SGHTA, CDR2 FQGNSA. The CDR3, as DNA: TGTGCCAGCAACCATGAGGGGCGGGGCTACGAGCAGTACTTC. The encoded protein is CASNHEGRGYEQYF. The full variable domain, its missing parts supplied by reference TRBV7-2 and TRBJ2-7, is GAGVSQSPSNKVTEKGKDVELRCDPISGHTALYWYRQSLGQGLEFLIYFQGNSAPDKSGLPSDRFSAERTGGSVSTLTIQRTQQEDSAVYLCASNHEGRGYEQYFGPGTRLTVT.

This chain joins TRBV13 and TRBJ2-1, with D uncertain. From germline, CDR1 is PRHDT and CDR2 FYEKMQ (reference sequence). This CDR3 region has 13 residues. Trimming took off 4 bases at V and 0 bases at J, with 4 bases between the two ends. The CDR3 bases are TGTGCCAGCAGCTCTACCTCCTACAATGAGCAGTTCTTC. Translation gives CASSSTSYNEQFF.

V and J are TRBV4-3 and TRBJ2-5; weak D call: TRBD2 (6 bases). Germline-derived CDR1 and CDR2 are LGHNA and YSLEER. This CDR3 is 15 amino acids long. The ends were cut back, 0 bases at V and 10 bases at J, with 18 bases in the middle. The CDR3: CASSQDWSGGVNQYF. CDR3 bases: TGCGCCAGCAGCCAAGATTGGTCAGGCGGGGTTAACCAGTACTTC.

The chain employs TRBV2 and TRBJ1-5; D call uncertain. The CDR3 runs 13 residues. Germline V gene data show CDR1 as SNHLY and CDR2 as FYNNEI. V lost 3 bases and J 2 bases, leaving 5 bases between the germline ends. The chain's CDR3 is CASSDGGNQPQHF. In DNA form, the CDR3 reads TGTGCCAGCAGTGACGGGGGCAATCAGCCCCAGCATTTT.

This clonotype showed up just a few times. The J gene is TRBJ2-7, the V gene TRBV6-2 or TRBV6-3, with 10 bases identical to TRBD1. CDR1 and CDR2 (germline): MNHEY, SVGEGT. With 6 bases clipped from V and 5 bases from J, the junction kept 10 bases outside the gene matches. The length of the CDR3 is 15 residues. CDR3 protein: CASREGQGIKDEQYF. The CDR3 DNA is TGTGCCAGCAGGGAGGGACAGGGGATAAAGGACGAGCAGTACTTC.

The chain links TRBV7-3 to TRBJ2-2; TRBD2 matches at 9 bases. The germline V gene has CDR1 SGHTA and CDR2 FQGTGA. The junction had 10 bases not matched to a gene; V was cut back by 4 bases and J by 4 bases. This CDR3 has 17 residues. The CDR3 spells CASSSTPAGGVTGELFF. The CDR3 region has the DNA TGTGCCAGCAGCTCCACCCCCGCGGGAGGGGTCACCGGGGAGCTGTTTTTT.

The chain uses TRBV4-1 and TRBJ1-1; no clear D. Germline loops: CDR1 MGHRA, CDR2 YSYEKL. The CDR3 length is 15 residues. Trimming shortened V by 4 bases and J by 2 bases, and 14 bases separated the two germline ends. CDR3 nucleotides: TGCGCCAGCAGCCCCGCTGAGGGCGTAAACACTGAAGCTTTCTTT. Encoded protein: CASSPAEGVNTEAFF.

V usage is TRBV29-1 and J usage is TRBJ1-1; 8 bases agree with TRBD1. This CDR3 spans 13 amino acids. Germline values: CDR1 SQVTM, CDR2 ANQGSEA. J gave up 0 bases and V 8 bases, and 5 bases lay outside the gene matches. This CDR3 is CSCSTGVNTEAFF. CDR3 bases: TGCAGCTGCTCGACAGGGGTGAACACTGAAGCTTTCTTT.

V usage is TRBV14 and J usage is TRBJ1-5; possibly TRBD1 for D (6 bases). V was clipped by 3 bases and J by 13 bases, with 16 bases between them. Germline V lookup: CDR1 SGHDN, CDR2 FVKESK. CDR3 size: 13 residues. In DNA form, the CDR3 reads TGTGCCAGCAGCCAGGACCCGGGACACCCGCAGCATTTT. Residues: CASSQDPGHPQHF.

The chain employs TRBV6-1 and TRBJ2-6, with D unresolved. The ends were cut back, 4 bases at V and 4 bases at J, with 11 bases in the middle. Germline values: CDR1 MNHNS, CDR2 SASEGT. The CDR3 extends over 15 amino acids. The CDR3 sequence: CASSVTPTGANVLTF. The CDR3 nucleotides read TGTGCCAGCAGTGTCACGCCGACGGGGGCCAACGTCCTGACTTTC.

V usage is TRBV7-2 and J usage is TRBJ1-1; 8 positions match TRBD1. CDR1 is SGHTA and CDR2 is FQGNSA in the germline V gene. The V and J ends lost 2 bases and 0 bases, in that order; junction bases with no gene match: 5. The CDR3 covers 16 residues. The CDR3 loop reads CASSLSGQGVNTEAFF. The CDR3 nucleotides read TGTGCCAGCAGCTTATCCGGACAGGGCGTGAACACTGAAGCTTTCTTT.

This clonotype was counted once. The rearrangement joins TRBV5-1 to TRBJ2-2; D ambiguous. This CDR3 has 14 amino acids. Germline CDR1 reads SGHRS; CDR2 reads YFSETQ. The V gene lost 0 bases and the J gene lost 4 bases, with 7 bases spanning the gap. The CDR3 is CASSLETVTGELFF. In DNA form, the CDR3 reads TGCGCCAGCAGCTTGGAAACGGTCACCGGGGAGCTGTTTTTT.

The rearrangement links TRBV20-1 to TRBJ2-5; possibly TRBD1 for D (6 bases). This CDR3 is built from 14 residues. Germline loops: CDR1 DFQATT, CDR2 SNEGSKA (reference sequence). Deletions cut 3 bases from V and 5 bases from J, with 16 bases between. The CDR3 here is CSARAGAPGETQYF. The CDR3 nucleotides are TGCAGTGCTAGGGCAGGGGCCCCGGGGGAGACCCAGTACTTC.

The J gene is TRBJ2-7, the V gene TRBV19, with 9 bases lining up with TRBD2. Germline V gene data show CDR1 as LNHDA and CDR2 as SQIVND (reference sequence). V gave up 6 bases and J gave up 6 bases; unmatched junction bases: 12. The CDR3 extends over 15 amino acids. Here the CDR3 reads CASRRRGGPLGEQYF. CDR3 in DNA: TGTGCCAGTAGGCGGCGGGGGGGCCCGTTGGGCGAGCAGTACTTC. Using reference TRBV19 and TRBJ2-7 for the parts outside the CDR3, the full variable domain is DGGITQSPKYLFRKEGQNVTLSCEQNLNHDAMYWYRQDPGQGLRLIYYSQIVNDFQKGDIAEGYSVSREKKESFPLTVTSAQKNPTAFYLCASRRRGGPLGEQYFGPGTRLTVT.